These 2 T cell receptor beta chains were sequenced from one sample in a study of cytomegalovirus exposure and HLA in healthy donors. Assay: immunoSEQ multiplex PCR; the TCRdb copy retains only in-frame clones and omits some. The sample consists of under 150,000 clones, about 89% of them appearing once. Sequencing used PBMCs. These TCRs come from a man between 18 and 35 years old in good health and CMV-seronegative.

This chain links TRBV11-2 with TRBJ2-1; TRBD2 matches at 11 bases. The CDR3 length is 16 residues. Germline V gene sequence: CDR1 SGHAT, CDR2 FQNNGV. J was trimmed by 4 bases and V by 5 bases; bases with no gene match: 7. CDR3 DNA sequence: TGTGCCAGCAGCCTAATAGCGGGAGGGTTTTACAATGAGCAGTTCTTC. It codes for CASSLIAGGFYNEQFF.

J is TRBJ1-1 and V is TRBV2; 8 bases are shared with TRBD1. V dropped 7 bases and J dropped 11; count of bases not matched to a gene: 6. Germline CDR1 reads SNHLY; CDR2 reads FYNNEI. The CDR3 runs to 11 residues. CDR3: CASKIQGGAFF. The CDR3 DNA reads TGTGCCAGCAAAATACAGGGGGGTGCTTTCTTT.